This passage covers 12 T cell receptor beta chains from one sample sequenced in a study of shared T cell receptors in the human thymus. Assay: immunoSEQ multiplex PCR; the TCRdb copy retains only in-frame clones and omits some. The table includes hundreds of thousands of clones, roughly 94% detected once. The sequenced sample consisted of thymocytes. The receptor source for this set is a human donor.

This sequence joins TRBV6-5 and TRBJ2-7; 7 nucleotides line up with TRBD1. Germline assignment: CDR1 MNHEY and CDR2 SVGAGI. The CDR3 has 14 residues. J lost 2 bases, V lost 0 bases, and 1 base had no gene match. CDR3 coding DNA: TGTGCCAGCAGTTACTCGGGACAGCCCTACGAGCAGTACTTC. It yields the protein CASSYSGQPYEQYF.

The chain carries TRBV10-2 and TRBJ2-2; 9 bases line up with TRBD1. Germline V gene sequence: CDR1 WSHSY, CDR2 SAAADI. This CDR3 contains 19 residues. Trimming took 6 bases from V and 0 from J; bases not matched to a gene: 14. CDR3: CASRGTGQGWHTNTGELFF. The DNA of the CDR3 is TGCGCCAGCAGGGGCACGGGACAGGGTTGGCATACGAACACCGGGGAGCTGTTTTTT.

This clone was observed once. The rearrangement uses TRBV15 and TRBJ2-3; 8 nucleotides align to TRBD2. The CDR3 runs 14 residues. Trimming cost V 7 bases and J 3 bases; bases outside gene matches: 6. Germline V gene data show CDR1 as LNHNV and CDR2 as YYDKDF (reference sequence). The CDR3, as DNA: TGTGCCACCACAAGCGGGAGTGGAACAGATACGCAGTATTTT. Amino acids: CATTSGSGTDTQYF.

The chain is built from TRBV28 and TRBJ1-2; 8 bases match TRBD1. Germline loops: CDR1 MDHEN, CDR2 SYDVKM. The CDR3 sequence is 18 residues long. J lost 4 bases, V lost 5 bases, and 18 bases had no gene match. The CDR3 bases are TGTGCCAGCAGTCTGCAGGACAGGGAAGTTTATATCCGCTATGGCTACACCTTC. This codes for CASSLQDREVYIRYGYTF.

The rearrangement joins TRBV13 to TRBJ2-3; TRBD2 aligns across 7 bases. Germline CDR1 is PRHDT and CDR2 is FYEKMQ (reference sequence). CDR3 length: 17 amino acids. V shed 2 bases, J shed 0 bases, and the junction held 8 bases outside the gene matches. DNA of the CDR3: TGTGCCAGCAGCTTACGCGGGAGAGGCGGTAGCACAGATACGCAGTATTTT. Protein sequence: CASSLRGRGGSTDTQYF.

The gene calls are TRBV7-4 and TRBJ2-6; 7 nucleotides line up with TRBD1. Unmatched junction bases numbered 12, after V lost 4 bases and J lost 0 bases. The CDR3 sequence is 19 residues long. The germline V gene encodes CDR1 SGHVT and CDR2 SQSDAQ. In nucleotides, the CDR3 is TGTGCCAGCAGCTACATAAAGACAGGGCCCCACTCTGGGGCCAACGTCCTGACTTTC. It specifies CASSYIKTGPHSGANVLTF.

This CDR3 is CASSIPTLWDKNYGYTF. CDR3 DNA sequence: TGTGCCAGTAGTATTCCCACCCTCTGGGACAAGAACTATGGCTACACCTTC. V and J are TRBV19 and TRBJ1-2, with D possibly being TRBD1 (6 bases). Between the trimmed V and J ends, which lost 3 bases and 2 bases, there was a span of 19 bases. The CDR3 has 17 amino acids. Germline assignment: CDR1 LNHDA and CDR2 SQIVND (reference sequence).

This clone is a singleton in its sample. The chain links TRBV27 to TRBJ1-2; no definite D call. V lost 0 bases to trimming and J lost 6 bases, with 23 bases between them. Germline CDR1 and CDR2: MNHEY and SMNVEV (reference sequence). This CDR3 contains 18 residues. DNA for the CDR3: TGTGCCAGCAGTTTATCCTGGACTGGATACGAGGGAAGCAATGGCTACACCTTC. The encoded protein is CASSLSWTGYEGSNGYTF.

The rearrangement uses TRBV6-1 and TRBJ1-5; maybe TRBD1 (6 bases). Germline V gives CDR1 MNHNS, CDR2 SASEGT. The ends were cut back, 1 base at V and 6 bases at J, with 13 bases in the middle. The CDR3 is 15 amino acids. CDR3 sequence reads: CASSEEGGAGQPQHF. CDR3 sequence (DNA): TGTGCCAGCAGTGAAGAGGGGGGGGCGGGTCAGCCCCAGCATTTT.

The chain uses TRBV5-1 and TRBJ1-3; D is undetermined. Germline V CDR1 and CDR2: SGHRS, YFSETQ. The V end was cut by 2 bases, the J end by 0 bases, with 6 bases between. This CDR3 spans 14 amino acids. The CDR3 sequence: CASSFKGSGNTIYF. In DNA form, the CDR3 reads TGCGCCAGCAGCTTCAAGGGCTCTGGAAACACCATATATTTT. Full variable domain (remainder filled in from reference TRBV5-1 and TRBJ1-3): KAGVTQTPRYLIKTRGQQVTLSCSPISGHRSVSWYQQTPGQGLQFLFEYFSETQRNKGNFPGRFSGRQFSNSRSEMNVSTLELGDSALYLCASSFKGSGNTIYFGEGSWLTVV.

This chain links TRBV28 with TRBJ1-2; 11 bases map to TRBD1. CDR1 is MDHEN and CDR2 is SYDVKM in the germline V gene. V shed 3 bases and J 4 bases; nucleotides not matched to a gene: 7. The CDR3 spans 16 residues. Here the CDR3 reads CASSLYPGQGVYGYTF. The CDR3 DNA follows: TGTGCCAGCAGTTTGTATCCGGGACAGGGGGTCTATGGCTACACCTTC.

The rearrangement joins TRBV5-1 to TRBJ2-5; D may be TRBD2 (5 bases). Trimming left V 0 bases short and J 3 bases short, with 6 bases between. Germline V lookup: CDR1 SGHRS, CDR2 YFSETQ. The CDR3 runs to 13 residues. The CDR3 DNA reads TGCGCCAGCAGCTTGGGGGGAGAAGAGACCCAGTACTTC. Its protein product is CASSLGGEETQYF. The complete variable domain, with remaining parts taken from reference TRBV5-1 and TRBJ2-5, reads KAGVTQTPRYLIKTRGQQVTLSCSPISGHRSVSWYQQTPGQGLQFLFEYFSETQRNKGNFPGRFSGRQFSNSRSEMNVSTLELGDSALYLCASSLGGEETQYFGPGTRLLVL.